Following are 22 T cell receptor beta chains from one sample sequenced in a study of cytomegalovirus exposure and HLA in healthy donors. The PCR ran on 60 Vbeta and 13 Jbeta primers. Some clones are missing from TCRdb's copy, which holds only in-frame ones; the method was immunoSEQ multiplex PCR. The repertoire has approximately 190,000 clones, 85% to 90% of them found once; the top ten carry 1.3%. The sample taken for sequencing was PBMCs. The receptors here all came from a man aged 30-40 years in good health and CMV-seronegative.

This CDR3 reads CASSLGRSYPQEQYF. CDR3 DNA sequence: TGTGCCAGCAGCTTGGGGCGGTCGTACCCCCAGGAGCAGTACTTC. The gene calls are TRBV5-4 and TRBJ2-7; unclear D gene. The germline V gene encodes CDR1 SGHNT and CDR2 YYREEE (reference sequence). The CDR3 has 15 residues. V gave up 0 bases and J gave up 7 bases, with 17 bases separating them.

The V call is TRBV7-6, the J call TRBJ2-5, with 9 bases matching TRBD2. The CDR3 loop spans 15 amino acids. The germline gives CDR1 SGHVS, CDR2 FNYEAQ. The ends lost 1 base at V and 5 bases at J; junction bases unmatched: 5. CDR3 sequence reads: CASSLEGTSPETQYF. The CDR3 bases are TGTGCCAGCAGCTTAGAGGGGACTAGCCCTGAGACCCAGTACTTC.

This chain joins TRBV7-9 and TRBJ2-5; 11 positions agree with TRBD2. This CDR3 is built from 17 residues. Germline assignment: CDR1 SEHNR and CDR2 FQNEAQ (reference sequence). J was trimmed by 3 bases and V by 1 base; bases with no gene match: 7. The chain's CDR3 is CASSLVYLTSGEETQYF. For the CDR3, the DNA is TGTGCCAGCAGCTTAGTTTATCTGACTAGCGGGGAAGAGACCCAGTACTTC.

The chain employs TRBV9 and TRBJ1-1; possible D gene TRBD1, 6 bases. V lost 4 bases, J lost 2 bases, and 9 bases lay in between. CDR1 and CDR2 (germline): SGDLS, YYNGEE. This CDR3 comprises 13 residues. The CDR3 DNA reads TGTGCCAGCAGCTCCAGGGGCAACACTGAAGCTTTCTTT. Protein sequence: CASSSRGNTEAFF. The full variable domain, its missing parts supplied by reference TRBV9 and TRBJ1-1, is DSGVTQTPKHLITATGQRVTLRCSPRSGDLSVYWYQQSLDQGLQFLIQYYNGEERAKGNILERFSAQQFPDLHSELNLSSLELGDSALYFCASSSRGNTEAFFGQGTRLTVV.

This chain links TRBV4-2 with TRBJ2-5, with TRBD1 as a possible D gene (5 bases). The germline V and J ends were trimmed by 2 bases and 3 bases, with 19 bases remaining between them. The CDR3 is 17 amino acids. In germline, CDR1 is LGHNA, CDR2 YNFKEQ. CDR3 sequence reads: CASSQFYQGPKEETQYF. The CDR3 coding sequence is TGTGCCAGCAGCCAATTTTATCAGGGTCCGAAAGAAGAGACCCAGTACTTC.

V usage is TRBV15 and J usage is TRBJ2-7; D is possibly TRBD1 (5 bases). The CDR3 totals 12 residues. From germline, CDR1 is LNHNV and CDR2 YYDKDF (reference sequence). V dropped 5 bases and J dropped 4 bases, with 9 bases sitting between them. The CDR3 is CATSVDSYEQYF. The CDR3 bases are TGTGCCACCAGCGTAGACAGTTACGAGCAGTACTTC.

The CDR3 nucleotides read TGTGCCAGCAGCTCACCATTGGGGCTGAACGCCTACGAGCAGTACTTC. Residues: CASSSPLGLNAYEQYF. V and J are TRBV11-2 and TRBJ2-7; tentatively, D is TRBD1 (5 bases). CDR3 size: 16 residues. V lost 4 bases, J lost 2 bases, and 18 bases lay in between. Germline CDR1 SGHAT, CDR2 FQNNGV.

The chain recombines TRBV27 with TRBJ2-7; 11 bases agree with TRBD2. The CDR3 runs to 13 residues. J lost 4 bases, V lost 10 bases, and 6 bases had no gene match. Germline values: CDR1 MNHEY, CDR2 SMNVEV (reference sequence). The CDR3 sequence: CATSTSGTYEQYF. CDR3 bases: TGTGCCACCTCGACTAGCGGGACTTACGAGCAGTACTTC.

The CDR3 DNA reads as TGTGCCAGCAGCCGAAAGGAGGGGAATTCACCCCTCCACTTT. Residues: CASSRKEGNSPLHF. J is TRBJ1-6 and V is TRBV7-2; D is possibly TRBD1 (5 bases). V lost 5 bases to trimming and J lost 7 bases, with 12 bases between them. From germline, CDR1 is SGHTA and CDR2 FQGNSA. This CDR3 spans 14 amino acids.

The chain is built from TRBV4-3 and TRBJ2-3, with 8 bases lining up with TRBD2. V was pared by 3 bases and J by 0 bases, with 5 bases of the junction left unmatched. The length of the CDR3 is 16 residues. CDR1 and CDR2 (germline): LGHNA, YSLEER. The CDR3, as DNA: TGCGCCAGCAGCCACCGGGCGGGGGGTAGCACAGATACGCAGTATTTT. Its protein product is CASSHRAGGSTDTQYF.

The chain joins TRBV13 to TRBJ1-3; the D is unclear. The CDR3 has 14 residues. Trimming cost V 2 bases and J 8 bases, with 13 bases left between them. Germline lookup yields CDR1 PRHDT and CDR2 FYEKMQ (reference sequence). The CDR3 nucleotides are TGTGCCAGCAGCTTACGGGGTCGTCGGGACACCATATATTTT. It is translated as CASSLRGRRDTIYF. Drawing the rest from reference TRBV13 and TRBJ1-3, the complete variable domain is AAGVIQSPRHLIKEKRETATLKCYPIPRHDTVYWYQQGPGQDPQFLISFYEKMQSDKGSIPDRFSAQQFSDYHSELNMSSLELGDSALYFCASSLRGRRDTIYFGEGSWLTVV.

The chain uses TRBV30 and TRBJ2-7; 8 bases map to TRBD2. The germline CDR1 and CDR2 sequences are GTSNPN and SVGIG (reference sequence). After removal of 4 bases from V and 0 bases from J, the junction contained 5 bases not matched to a gene. The length of the CDR3 is 14 residues. In DNA, the CDR3 is TGTGCCTGGAAAGGCGGGAGGTACTCCTACGAGCAGTACTTC. This sequence encodes CAWKGGRYSYEQYF.

V usage is TRBV7-8 and J usage is TRBJ2-5; the D is unclear. The CDR3 has 12 amino acids. CDR1 is SGHVS, CDR2 FQNEAQ, per germline. Deletions cut 6 bases from V and 0 bases from J, with 5 bases between. The CDR3 region is CASSLDQETQYF. In nucleotides, the CDR3 is TGTGCCAGCAGTCTCGACCAAGAGACCCAGTACTTC.

This chain uses TRBV18 with TRBJ2-3; the match to TRBD1 covers 9 bases. Unmatched junction bases numbered 7, after V lost 6 bases and J lost 6 bases. The CDR3 extends over 14 amino acids. Looked up from germline, CDR1 is KGHSH and CDR2 is LQKENI. The CDR3 DNA reads TGTGCCAGCTCCCCCGGGACAGGGACCGATACGCAGTATTTT. It specifies CASSPGTGTDTQYF.

The chain links TRBV28 to TRBJ1-4; weak D call: TRBD1 (6 bases). This CDR3 spans 12 amino acids. Trimming left V 8 bases short and J 8 bases short, with 12 bases between. The V gene's germline CDR1 is MDHEN and CDR2 SYDVKM. CDR3 in amino acids: CASRAGAEKLFF. As DNA, the CDR3 is TGTGCCAGCCGGGCGGGGGCGGAAAAACTGTTTTTT. Together with reference TRBV28 and TRBJ1-4, the CDR3 gives the full variable domain: DVKVTQSSRYLVKRTGEKVFLECVQDMDHENMFWYRQDPGLGLRLIYFSYDVKMKEKGDIPEGYSVSREKKERFSLILESASTNQTSMYLCASRAGAEKLFFGSGTQLSVL.

This clone occurred a few times. This rearrangement joins TRBV6-5 to TRBJ2-4; the D gene is possibly TRBD1 (5 bases). The V end was cut by 0 bases, the J end by 3 bases, with 12 bases between. Germline V gene sequence: CDR1 MNHEY, CDR2 SVGAGI. This CDR3 is 16 amino acids long. The CDR3 reads CASSYSLGAGKNIQYF. CDR3 DNA: TGTGCCAGCAGTTACTCTCTTGGGGCAGGCAAAAACATTCAGTACTTC.

The gene calls are TRBV4-3 and TRBJ1-1, with 8 bases fitting TRBD1. V shed 1 base, J shed 5 bases, and the junction held 9 bases outside the gene matches. Germline loops: CDR1 LGHNA, CDR2 YSLEER. There are 16 residues in the CDR3. CDR3 DNA: TGCGCCAGCAGCCAAGTTAGAACGGACAGGGCTACTGAAGCTTTCTTT. This translates into CASSQVRTDRATEAFF.

This rearrangement joins TRBV29-1 to TRBJ1-2; TRBD1 is a possible D gene (5 bases). This CDR3 is built from 13 residues. V lost 0 bases to trimming and J lost 8 bases, with 13 bases between them. Germline V CDR1 and CDR2: SQVTM, ANQGSEA. As DNA, the CDR3 is TGCAGCGTTGAAGATGGGGGGGGTCGCGGCTACACCTTC. Amino acids: CSVEDGGGRGYTF.

The chain carries TRBV9 and TRBJ2-7; TRBD1 is a possible D gene (5 bases). The V gene's germline CDR1 is SGDLS and CDR2 YYNGEE. The CDR3 is 14 residues long. Trimming took off 3 bases at V and 3 bases at J, with 13 bases between the two ends. CDR3 in DNA: TGTGCCAGCAGCGCAAATTCCCAGGGCTACGAGCAGTACTTC. This encodes CASSANSQGYEQYF.

The chain couples TRBV28 to TRBJ1-6, with 8 bases lining up with TRBD1. This CDR3 spans 17 amino acids. The V gene end was trimmed by 6 bases and the J gene end by 3 bases; junction bases not matched to a gene: 10. The germline V gene has CDR1 MDHEN and CDR2 SYDVKM. CDR3 residues: CASRNQDREVYNSPLHF. CDR3 bases: TGTGCCAGCAGAAATCAGGACAGGGAGGTCTATAATTCACCCCTCCACTTT. The entire variable domain, with the rest obtained from reference TRBV28 and TRBJ1-6, is as follows: DVKVTQSSRYLVKRTGEKVFLECVQDMDHENMFWYRQDPGLGLRLIYFSYDVKMKEKGDIPEGYSVSREKKERFSLILESASTNQTSMYLCASRNQDREVYNSPLHFGNGTRLTVT.

This clone was seen a handful of times. The chain combines TRBV10-2 with TRBJ2-5; 7 nucleotides agree with TRBD2. CDR3 length: 19 residues. Per germline, CDR1 WSHSY and CDR2 SAAADI. V shed 3 bases and J 3 bases; nucleotides not matched to a gene: 19. The CDR3 reads CASSDQESRGEFWEETQYF. In DNA, the CDR3 is TGCGCCAGCAGTGACCAAGAGAGTCGGGGGGAGTTTTGGGAAGAGACCCAGTACTTC.

This chain joins TRBV18 and TRBJ2-1, with no clear D. There are 13 residues in the CDR3. Germline CDR1 and CDR2: KGHSH and LQKENI. The V end lost 4 bases, the J end lost 5 bases, and 9 bases lay between the germline ends. The CDR3 bases are TGTGCCAGCTCACACGACGGAGACAATGAGCAGTTCTTC. Translating gives CASSHDGDNEQFF.